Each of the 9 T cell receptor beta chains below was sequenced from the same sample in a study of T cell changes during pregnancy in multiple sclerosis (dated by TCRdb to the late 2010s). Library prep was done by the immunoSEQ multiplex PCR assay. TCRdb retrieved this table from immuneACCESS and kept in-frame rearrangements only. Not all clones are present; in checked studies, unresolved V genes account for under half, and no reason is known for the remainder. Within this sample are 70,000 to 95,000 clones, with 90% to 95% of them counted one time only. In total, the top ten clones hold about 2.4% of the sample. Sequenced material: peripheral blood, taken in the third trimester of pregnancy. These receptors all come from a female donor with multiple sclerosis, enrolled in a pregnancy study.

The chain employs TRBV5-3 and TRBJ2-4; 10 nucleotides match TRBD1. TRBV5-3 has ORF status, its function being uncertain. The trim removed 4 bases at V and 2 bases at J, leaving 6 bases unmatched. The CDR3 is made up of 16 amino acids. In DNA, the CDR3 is TGTGCCAGAAGCGCCGGGACAGGGGTGCCCAAAAACATTCAGTACTTC. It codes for CARSAGTGVPKNIQYF.

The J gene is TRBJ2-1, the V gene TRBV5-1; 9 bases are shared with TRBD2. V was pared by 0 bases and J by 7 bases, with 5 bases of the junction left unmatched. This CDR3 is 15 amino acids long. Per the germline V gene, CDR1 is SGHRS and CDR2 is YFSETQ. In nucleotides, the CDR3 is TGCGCCAGCAGCTTGGGTCTAGCGGGGCCTAATGAGCAGTTCTTC. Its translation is CASSLGLAGPNEQFF.

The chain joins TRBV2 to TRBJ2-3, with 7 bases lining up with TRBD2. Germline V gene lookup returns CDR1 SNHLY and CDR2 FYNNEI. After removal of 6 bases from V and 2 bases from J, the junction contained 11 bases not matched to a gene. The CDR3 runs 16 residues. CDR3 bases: TGTGCCAGCAGGCGGACCTCCGGGACTACCACAGATACGCAGTATTTT. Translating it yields CASRRTSGTTTDTQYF. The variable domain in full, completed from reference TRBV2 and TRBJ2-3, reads EPEVTQTPSHQVTQMGQEVILRCVPISNHLYFYWYRQILGQKVEFLVSFYNNEISEKSEIFDDQFSVERPDGSNFTLKIRSTKLEDSAMYFCASRRTSGTTTDTQYFGPGTRLTVL.

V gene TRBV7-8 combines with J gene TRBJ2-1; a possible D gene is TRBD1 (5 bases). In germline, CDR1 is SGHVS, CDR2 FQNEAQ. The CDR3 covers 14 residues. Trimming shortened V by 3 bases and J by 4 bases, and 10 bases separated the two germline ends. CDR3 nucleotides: TGTGCCAGCAGCTTTGGCGGACAATACAATGAGCAGTTCTTC. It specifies CASSFGGQYNEQFF.

This CDR3 reads CASSLPRQTKAFF. CDR3 bases: TGTGCCAGCAGCTTGCCCCGGCAGACTAAAGCTTTCTTT. This chain uses TRBV5-4 with TRBJ1-1; unclear D gene. Per the germline V gene, CDR1 is SGHNT and CDR2 is YYREEE (reference sequence). Trimming shortened V by 1 base and J by 9 bases, and 13 bases separated the two germline ends. The CDR3 covers 13 residues.

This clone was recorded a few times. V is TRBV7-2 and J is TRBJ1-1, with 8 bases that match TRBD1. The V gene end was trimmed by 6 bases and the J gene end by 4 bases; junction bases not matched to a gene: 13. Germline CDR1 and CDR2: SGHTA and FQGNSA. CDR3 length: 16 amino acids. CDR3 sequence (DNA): TGTGCCAGCAGTAATCACCTCAGGGGGCGAGGCACTGAAGCTTTCTTT. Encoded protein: CASSNHLRGRGTEAFF.

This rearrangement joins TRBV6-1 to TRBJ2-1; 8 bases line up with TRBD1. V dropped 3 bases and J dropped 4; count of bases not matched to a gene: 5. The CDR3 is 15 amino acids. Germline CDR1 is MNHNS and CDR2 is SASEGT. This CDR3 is CASSDTGGAYNEQFF. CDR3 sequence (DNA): TGTGCCAGCAGTGATACAGGGGGTGCTTACAATGAGCAGTTCTTC.

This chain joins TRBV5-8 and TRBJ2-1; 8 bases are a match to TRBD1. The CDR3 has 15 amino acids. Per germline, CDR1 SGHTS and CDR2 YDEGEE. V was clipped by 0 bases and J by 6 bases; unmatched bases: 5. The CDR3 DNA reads TGTGCCAGCAGCTTGGGTGGACAGGGAAGCAATGAGCAGTTCTTC. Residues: CASSLGGQGSNEQFF. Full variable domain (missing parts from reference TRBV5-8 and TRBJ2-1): EAGVTQSPTHLIKTRGQQATLRCSPISGHTSVYWYQQALGLGLQFLLWYDEGEERNRGNFPPRFSGRQFPNYSSELNVNALELEDSALYLCASSLGGQGSNEQFFGPGTRLTVL.

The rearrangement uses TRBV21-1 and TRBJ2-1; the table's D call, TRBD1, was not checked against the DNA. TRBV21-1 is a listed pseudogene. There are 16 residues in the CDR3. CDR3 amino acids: CASSPRGTPSYNEQFF. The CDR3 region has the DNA TGTGCCAGCAGCCCCAGGGGGACCCCCTCCTACAATGAGCAGTTCTTC.